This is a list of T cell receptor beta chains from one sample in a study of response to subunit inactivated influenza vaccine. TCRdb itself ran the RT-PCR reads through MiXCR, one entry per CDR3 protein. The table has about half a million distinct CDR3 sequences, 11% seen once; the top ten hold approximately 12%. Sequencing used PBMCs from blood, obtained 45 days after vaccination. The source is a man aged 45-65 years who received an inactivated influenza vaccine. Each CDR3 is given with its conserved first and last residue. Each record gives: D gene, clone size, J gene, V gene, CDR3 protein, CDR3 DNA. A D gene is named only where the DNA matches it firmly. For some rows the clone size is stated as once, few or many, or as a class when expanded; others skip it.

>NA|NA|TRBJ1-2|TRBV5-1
CASSLVSGESYTF
TGCGCCAGCAGCTTGGTATCCGGGGAGAGCTACACCTTC
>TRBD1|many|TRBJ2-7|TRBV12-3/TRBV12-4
CASSRQGTSSYEQYF
TGTGCCAGCAGTAGACAGGGGACCTCTTCCTACGAGCAGTACTTC
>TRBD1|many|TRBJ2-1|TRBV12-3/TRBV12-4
CASSLIGTGVNEQFF
TGTGCCAGCAGTTTAATAGGGACAGGAGTCAATGAGCAGTTCTTC
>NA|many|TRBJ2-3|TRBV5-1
CASSLGGSDTQYF
TGTGCCAGCAGCTTAGGAGGGTCAGATACGCAGTATTTT
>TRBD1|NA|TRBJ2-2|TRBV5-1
CASSPIPGQAGTGELFF
TGCGCCAGCAGCCCCATACCGGGACAGGCCGGCACCGGGGAGCTGTTTTTT
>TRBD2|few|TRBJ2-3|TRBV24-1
CATSDPGGAGGPDTQYF
TGTGCCACCAGTGATCCGGGAGGAGCGGGGGGGCCAGATACGCAGTATTTT
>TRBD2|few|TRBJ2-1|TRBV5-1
CASSPGLAGGPINEQFF
TGCGCCAGCAGCCCGGGACTAGCGGGAGGGCCTATCAATGAGCAGTTCTTC
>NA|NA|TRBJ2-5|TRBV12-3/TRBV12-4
CASSDSGPHVSQYF
TGTGCCAGCAGTGATAGCGGTCCGCATGTGTCCCAGTACTTC
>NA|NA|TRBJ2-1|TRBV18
CASSRALDGDEQFF
TGTGCCAGCTCACGGGCCCTCGACGGGGATGAGCAGTTCTTC
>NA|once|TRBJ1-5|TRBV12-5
CASVVSGASSNQPQHF
TGTGCTAGTGTGGTGTCAGGGGCTTCTAGCAATCAGCCCCAGCATTTT
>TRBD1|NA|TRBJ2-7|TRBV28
CASSRQGGSYEQYF
TGTGCCAGCAGTAGACAGGGGGGGTCCTACGAGCAGTACTTC
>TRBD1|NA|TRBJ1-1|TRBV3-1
CASSRGQRFEAFF
TGTGCCAGCAGCCGGGGACAGCGCTTTGAAGCTTTCTTT
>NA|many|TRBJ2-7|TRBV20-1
CSAREASYEQYF
TGCAGTGCTAGAGAAGCCAGCTACGAGCAGTACTTC
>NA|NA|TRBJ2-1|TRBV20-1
CSARDGIWFNEQFF
TGCAGTGCTAGGGACGGGATATGGTTTAATGAGCAGTTCTTC
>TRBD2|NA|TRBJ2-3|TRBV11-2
CASSFRAGGGTDTQYF
TGTGCCAGCAGCTTCCGCGCGGGGGGAGGCACAGATACGCAGTATTTT
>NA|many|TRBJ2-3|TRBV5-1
CASSSQPDMSSTDTQYF
TGCGCCAGCAGCTCCCAGCCAGATATGTCTAGCACAGATACGCAGTATTTT
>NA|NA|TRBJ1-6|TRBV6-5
CASSYGRTYNSPLHF
TGTGCCAGCAGTTACGGTCGGACCTATAATTCACCCCTCCACTTT
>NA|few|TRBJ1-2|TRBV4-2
CASSQLDAGFSYTF
TGTGCCAGCAGCCAACTTGATGCGGGATTCAGCTACACCTTC
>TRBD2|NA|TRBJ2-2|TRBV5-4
CASSEGLAGGSTGELFF
TGTGCCAGCAGCGAGGGACTAGCGGGGGGGAGCACCGGGGAGCTGTTTTTT
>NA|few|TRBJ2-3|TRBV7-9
CASKGSGADTQYF
TGTGCCAGCAAAGGGTCGGGGGCAGATACGCAGTATTTT
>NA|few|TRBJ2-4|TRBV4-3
CASSQDLLAKNIQYF
TGCGCCAGCAGCCAAGATCTGTTAGCCAAAAACATTCAGTACTTC
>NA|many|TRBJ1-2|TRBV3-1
CASSQGGNYGYTF
TGTGCCAGCAGCCAGGGAGGGAACTATGGCTACACCTTC
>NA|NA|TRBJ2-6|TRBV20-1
CSARIGGGANVLTF
TGCAGTGCTAGAATTGGCGGTGGGGCCAACGTCCTGACTTTC
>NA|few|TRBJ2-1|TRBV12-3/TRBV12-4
CASSFPGEPSYNEQFF
TGTGCCAGCAGTTTTCCCGGGGAGCCCTCCTACAATGAGCAGTTCTTC
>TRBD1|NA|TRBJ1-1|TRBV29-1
CSVQRTGLNTEAFF
TGCAGCGTTCAACGGACAGGCCTGAACACTGAAGCTTTCTTT
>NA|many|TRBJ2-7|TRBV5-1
CASSPDTGRQYF
TGCGCCAGCAGCCCCGACACAGGGAGGCAGTACTTC
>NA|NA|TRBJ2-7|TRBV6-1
CAVNSYEQYF
TGTGCCGTCAACTCCTACGAGCAGTACTTC
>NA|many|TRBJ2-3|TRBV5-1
CASSLERGTDTQYF
TGCGCCAGCAGCTTGGAACGGGGCACAGATACGCAGTATTTT
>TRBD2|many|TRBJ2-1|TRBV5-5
CASSFRLAGGYNEQFF
TGTGCCAGCAGCTTTCGGCTGGCGGGGGGCTACAATGAGCAGTTCTTC
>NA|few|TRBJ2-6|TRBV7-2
CASSLYPGSGANVLTF
TGTGCCAGCAGCTTATATCCCGGCTCTGGGGCCAACGTCCTGACTTTC
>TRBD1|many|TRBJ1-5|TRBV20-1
CSATGDGTYSNQPQHF
TGCAGTGCGACAGGGGACGGCACCTATAGCAATCAGCCCCAGCATTTT
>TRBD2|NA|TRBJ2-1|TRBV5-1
CASSLGLAGGHNEQFF
TGCGCCAGCAGCTTGGGACTAGCGGGAGGGCACAATGAGCAGTTCTTC
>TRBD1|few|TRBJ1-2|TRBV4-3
CASSQDVKQGALTNYGYTF
TGCGCCAGCAGCCAAGATGTAAAACAGGGGGCCCTTACTAACTATGGCTACACCTTC
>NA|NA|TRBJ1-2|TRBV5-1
CASSLEGTELSNYGYTF
TGCGCCAGCAGCTTGGAAGGGACGGAGCTCTCTAACTATGGCTACACCTTC
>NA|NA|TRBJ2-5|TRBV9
CASSVGGRVQETQYF
TGTGCCAGCAGCGTAGGGGGACGGGTCCAAGAGACCCAGTACTTC
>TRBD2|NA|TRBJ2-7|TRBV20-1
CSARTRGVTLYEQYF
TGCAGTGCTAGAACTCGGGGGGTTACCCTCTACGAGCAGTACTTC
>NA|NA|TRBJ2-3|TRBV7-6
CTIGSRQGRTDTQYF
TGTACCATCGGATCGAGGCAGGGGAGAACAGATACGCAGTATTTT
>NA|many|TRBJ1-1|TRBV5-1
CASSSYTGWTEAFF
TGCGCCAGCAGCTCGTACACAGGGTGGACTGAAGCTTTCTTT
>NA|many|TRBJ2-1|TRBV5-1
CASSLVTGAYNEQFF
TGCGCCAGCAGCTTGGTAACGGGGGCCTACAATGAGCAGTTCTTC
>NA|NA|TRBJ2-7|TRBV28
CASSSTYGGIPYEQYF
TGTGCCAGCAGTTCAACTTATGGCGGGATACCCTACGAGCAGTACTTC
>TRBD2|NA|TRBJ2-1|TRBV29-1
CSVEPRLAGGREQFF
TGCAGCGTTGAACCCCGGCTAGCGGGGGGGCGTGAGCAGTTCTTC
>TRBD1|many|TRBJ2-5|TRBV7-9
CASSFPGQGGRAQYF
TGTGCCAGCAGCTTCCCCGGCCAAGGGGGCCGAGCCCAGTACTTC
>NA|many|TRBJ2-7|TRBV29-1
CSVEALGWGTYEQYF
TGCAGCGTTGAGGCTTTGGGGTGGGGGACCTACGAGCAGTACTTC
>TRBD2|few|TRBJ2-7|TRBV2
CAIRRGSAYEQYF
TGTGCCATCCGGCGGGGGAGCGCCTACGAGCAGTACTTC
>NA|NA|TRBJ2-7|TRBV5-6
CASSFDTPYEQYF
TGTGCCAGCAGCTTCGACACACCCTACGAGCAGTACTTC
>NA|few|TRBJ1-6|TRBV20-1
CSASVRVNSPLHF
TGCAGTGCTAGTGTCCGGGTTAATTCACCCCTCCACTTT
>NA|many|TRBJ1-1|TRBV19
CASEGAEEAFF
TGTGCCAGTGAAGGGGCAGAAGAAGCTTTCTTT
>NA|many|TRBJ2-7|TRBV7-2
CASSSTSSYEQYF
TGTGCCAGCAGCTCGACTAGCTCCTACGAGCAGTACTTC
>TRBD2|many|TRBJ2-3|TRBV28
CASSSGGLSTDTQYF
TGTGCCAGCAGTTCGGGAGGCCTTAGCACAGATACGCAGTATTTT
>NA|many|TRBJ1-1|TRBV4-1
CASSQGLGRAEAFF
TGCGCCAGCAGCCAAGGTCTAGGCCGGGCTGAAGCTTTCTTT
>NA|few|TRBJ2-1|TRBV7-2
CASTRESSYNEQFF
TGTGCCAGCACCAGAGAGAGCTCCTACAATGAGCAGTTCTTC
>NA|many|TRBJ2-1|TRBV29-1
CSDGARAAYNEQFF
TGCAGCGATGGTGCGCGGGCAGCCTACAATGAGCAGTTCTTC
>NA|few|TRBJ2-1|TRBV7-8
CASSSIRGFDNEQFF
TGTGCCAGCAGCTCCATTCGAGGGTTCGACAATGAGCAGTTCTTC